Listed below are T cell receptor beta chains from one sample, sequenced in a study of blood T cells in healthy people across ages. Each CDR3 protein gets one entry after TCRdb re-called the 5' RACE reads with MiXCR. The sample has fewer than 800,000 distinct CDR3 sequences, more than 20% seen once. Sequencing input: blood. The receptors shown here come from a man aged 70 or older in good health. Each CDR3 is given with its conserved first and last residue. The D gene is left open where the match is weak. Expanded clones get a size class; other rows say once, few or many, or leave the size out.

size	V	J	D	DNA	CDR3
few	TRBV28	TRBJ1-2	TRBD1	TGTGCCAGCAGGGACAGGGCGGGGGCTAACTATGGCTACACCTTC	CASRDRAGANYGYTF
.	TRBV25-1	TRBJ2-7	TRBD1	TGTGCCAGCAGTGACTTAGGGGGACAGGGCCCCTACGAGCAGTACTTC	CASSDLGGQGPYEQYF
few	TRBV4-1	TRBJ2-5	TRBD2	TGCGCCAGCAGCCCCCCAGCGGGAGGCCCAGAGACCCAGTACTTC	CASSPPAGGPETQYF
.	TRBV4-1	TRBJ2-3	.	TGCGCCAGCAGCCAAGGGTTACTACCGCCTAGCACAGATACGCAGTATTTT	CASSQGLLPPSTDTQYF
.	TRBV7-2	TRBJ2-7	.	TGTGCCAGCAGCTTAGCCCAACAAGACTACGAGCAGTACTTC	CASSLAQQDYEQYF
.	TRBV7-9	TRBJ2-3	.	TGTGCCAGCAGCCCCCTTGCGGGGACAACAGATACGCAGTATTTT	CASSPLAGTTDTQYF
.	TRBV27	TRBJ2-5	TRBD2	TGTGCCAGCAGTTTCGGCGGGAGGGCCGGAGAGACCCAGTACTTC	CASSFGGRAGETQYF
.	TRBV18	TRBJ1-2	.	TGTGCCAGCTCACCGGACGGTGGCTACACCTTC	CASSPDGGYTF
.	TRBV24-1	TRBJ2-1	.	TGTGCCACCAGTGATTCACGACTGGGTTACAATGAGCAGTTCTTC	CATSDSRLGYNEQFF
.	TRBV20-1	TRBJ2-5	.	TGCAGTGCTAGTATAACAGGGCGCCAAGAGACCCAGTACTTC	CSASITGRQETQYF
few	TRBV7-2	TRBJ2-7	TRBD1	TGTGCCAGCCAGGGGGCGTACTACGAGCAGTACTTC	CASQGAYYEQYF
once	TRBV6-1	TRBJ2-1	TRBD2	TGTGCCAGCGGGATTAGCGGGGGGTACAATGAGCAGTTCTTC	CASGISGGYNEQFF
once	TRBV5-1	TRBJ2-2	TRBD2	TGCGCCAGCAGTTTCAGCGGGAGGAGGACCGGGGAGCTGTTTTTT	CASSFSGRRTGELFF
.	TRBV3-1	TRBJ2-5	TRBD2	TGTGCCAGCAGCCCCCGCGGGAGGGCGGAGACCCAGTACTTC	CASSPRGRAETQYF
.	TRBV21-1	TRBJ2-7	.	TGTGCCAGCAGCCCTTTGGCGAGACCCTACGAGCAGTACTTC	CASSPLARPYEQYF
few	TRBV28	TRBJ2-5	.	TGTGCCAGCAGTCACAGGGAACGGGAGACCCAGTACTTC	CASSHRERETQYF
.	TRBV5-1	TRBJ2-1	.	TGCGCCAGCAGTTCAGACAGGACCGCAAACAATGAGCAGTTCTTC	CASSSDRTANNEQFF
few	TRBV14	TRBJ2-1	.	TGTGCCAGCAGCCAAGTTTGGGGGGACGAGCAGTTCTTC	CASSQVWGDEQFF
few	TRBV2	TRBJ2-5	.	TGTGCCAGCATGTTGCGGAACCAAGAGACCCAGTACTTC	CASMLRNQETQYF
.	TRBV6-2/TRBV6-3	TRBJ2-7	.	TGTGCCAGCAGAACCGTCTACAGGGAGCGCTCCTACGAGCAGTACTTC	CASRTVYRERSYEQYF
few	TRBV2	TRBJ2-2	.	TGTGCCAGCAGCGCGTCGGGACTTACGACGAACACCGGGGAGCTGTTTTTT	CASSASGLTTNTGELFF
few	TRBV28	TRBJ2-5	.	TGTGCCAGCAGTTCCACACCTTCACAGGGATTCCAAGAGACCCAGTACTTC	CASSSTPSQGFQETQYF
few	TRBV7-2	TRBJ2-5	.	TGTGCCAGCAGCCATCGGGCGGTCAAGAGGAGGGAGACCCAGTACTTC	CASSHRAVKRRETQYF
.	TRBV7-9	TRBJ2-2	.	TGTGCCAGCAGCTTAGGTTTCGCGAACACCGGGGAGCTGTTTTTT	CASSLGFANTGELFF
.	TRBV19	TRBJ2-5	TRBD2	TGTGCCAGTAGCGCCCTAGCGGGAGGGAAACAAGAGACCCAGTACTTC	CASSALAGGKQETQYF
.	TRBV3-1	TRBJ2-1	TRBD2	TGTGCCAGCAGCCAAGAGGGGGTCCCGAGCGGGAGGTTGCATGAGCAGTTCTTC	CASSQEGVPSGRLHEQFF
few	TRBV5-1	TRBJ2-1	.	TGCGCCAGCAGCTTGGCGGGTTCGGGTAATGAGCAGTTCTTC	CASSLAGSGNEQFF
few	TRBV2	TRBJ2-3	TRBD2	TGTGCCAGCAGTGATCGGCGGGACTACACAGATACGCAGTATTTT	CASSDRRDYTDTQYF
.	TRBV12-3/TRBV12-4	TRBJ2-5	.	TGTGCCAGCAGTTTGAGGACTTTGGGAGAGACCCAGTACTTC	CASSLRTLGETQYF
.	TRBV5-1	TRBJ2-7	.	TGCGCCAGCAGCCCGGACGGAAATTACGAGCAGTACTTC	CASSPDGNYEQYF
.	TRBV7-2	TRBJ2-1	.	TGTGCCAGCAGCTTCCGAGGGGCCTCCAGCGGCAATGAGCAGTTCTTC	CASSFRGASSGNEQFF